This T cell receptor beta chain was observed in a study of blood T cell repertoires in COVID-19. About the study: Acute and convalescent COVID-19 samples came from the United States, Italy and Spain.

This table comes from immunoSEQ multiplex PCR, and its TCRdb copy is limited to in-frame clones, with some not included. This sample has roughly 160,000 clones; more than 75% occur once, and the top ten carry roughly 2%. This CDR3 has 14 residues. Germline V lookup: CDR1 SQVTM, CDR2 ANQGSEA. V gave up 1 base and J gave up 1 base, with 8 bases separating them. The clonotype was recovered from a man between 50 and 59 years old who had recovered from COVID-19. V gene TRBV29-1 combines with J gene TRBJ2-1; D uncertain. Sequenced material: peripheral blood. The chain's CDR3 is CSVEGQVSYNEQFF. CDR3 nucleotide sequence: TGCAGCGTTGAAGGTCAGGTTTCCTACAATGAGCAGTTCTTC.